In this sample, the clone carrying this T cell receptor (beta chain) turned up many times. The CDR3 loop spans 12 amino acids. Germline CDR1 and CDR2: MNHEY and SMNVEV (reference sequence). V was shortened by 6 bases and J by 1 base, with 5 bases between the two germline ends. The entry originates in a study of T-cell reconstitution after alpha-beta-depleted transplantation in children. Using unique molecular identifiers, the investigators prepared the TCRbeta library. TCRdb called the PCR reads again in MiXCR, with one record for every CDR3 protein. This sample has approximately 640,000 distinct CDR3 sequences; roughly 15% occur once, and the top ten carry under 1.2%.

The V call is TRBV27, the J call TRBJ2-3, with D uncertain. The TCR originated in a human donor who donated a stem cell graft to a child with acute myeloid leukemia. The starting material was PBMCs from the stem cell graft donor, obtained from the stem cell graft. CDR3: CASRVGTDTQYF. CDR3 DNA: TGTGCCAGCAGGGTAGGCACAGATACGCAGTATTTT.